The source of this T cell receptor beta chain is a study of T cells in Graves' hyperthyroidism and ophthalmopathy. The CDR3 runs 13 residues. V lost 3 bases and J 6 bases, leaving 11 bases between the germline ends. Germline-derived CDR1 and CDR2 are LNHDA and SQIVND (reference sequence). Amplified regions were TCR beta CDR3 sequences from RNA transcripts. A first-round RT-PCR of the TCR CDR3 used the HTBI primer set. In TCRdb, the multiplex PCR reads were re-called with MiXCR into one record per CDR3 protein. The sample holds 700,000 to 950,000 distinct CDR3 sequences, around 40% seen once. The definition of stable Graves' hyperthyroidism was no ophthalmopathy progression within 18 months. Exclusions: uncontrolled infection, other autoimmune disease, pregnancy, lactation. Clinical symptoms, serum thyroxine and TRAb, thyroid ultrasound and orbital computed tomography were used for the diagnoses. Fresh 10 ml peripheral blood yielded PBMCs.

The chain has TRBV19 and TRBJ1-2, with D perhaps TRBD1 (5 bases). The specimen was blood. The sequence was collected from a woman aged 40-49 years with Graves' hyperthyroidism. CDR3 coding DNA: TGTGCCAGTAGTATGGGCAGGGTGAATGGCTACACCTTC. Amino acids: CASSMGRVNGYTF.